These 22 T cell receptor beta chains share one sample of origin, sequenced in a study of blood T cell repertoires in COVID-19. Sequenced by immunoSEQ multiplex PCR; TCRdb stores in-frame clones only, minus some. This table has around 170,000 clones, 84% appearing once. The sequencing input was PBMCs or T cells enriched from blood (not recorded which). The receptors originated from a middle-aged man who had recovered from COVID-19.

The CDR3 here is CAISDPTWDRGPSNTEAFF. CDR3 sequence (DNA): TGTGCCATCAGTGATCCCACTTGGGACAGGGGGCCCTCGAACACTGAAGCTTTCTTT. The chain employs TRBV10-3 and TRBJ1-1; the match to TRBD1 covers 12 bases. Losses at the gene ends were 3 bases for V and 1 base for J; bases not matched to a gene: 12. This CDR3 has 19 residues. CDR1 is ENHRY and CDR2 is SYGVKD in the germline V gene.

V gene TRBV4-3 combines with J gene TRBJ1-4; D gene ambiguous. There are 12 residues in the CDR3. The V and J ends lost 3 bases and 8 bases respectively, with 7 bases between them. Germline V gives CDR1 LGHNA, CDR2 YSLEER. CDR3 nucleotides: TGCGCCAGCAGCCAGGAGAGGGAAAAACTGTTTTTT. It is translated as CASSQEREKLFF.

This chain uses TRBV11-3 with TRBJ2-3; D is uncertain. The CDR3 length is 13 residues. V lost 0 bases and J lost 5, with 6 bases in between. Germline values: CDR1 SGHNT, CDR2 YENEEA. The CDR3 region is CASSLDSGDTQYF. The CDR3 nucleotides are TGTGCCAGCAGCTTAGATTCCGGAGATACGCAGTATTTT.

A single count supports this clone. The chain couples TRBV2 to TRBJ2-7; 9 bases map to TRBD1. V dropped 7 bases and J dropped 3; count of bases not matched to a gene: 4. Germline V gene data show CDR1 as SNHLY and CDR2 as FYNNEI. This CDR3 is 13 amino acids long. Here the CDR3 DNA reads TGTGCCAGCAACCGGGACAGGGACTACGAGCAGTACTTC. This gives the protein CASNRDRDYEQYF. The full variable domain, its missing parts supplied by reference TRBV2 and TRBJ2-7, is EPEVTQTPSHQVTQMGQEVILRCVPISNHLYFYWYRQILGQKVEFLVSFYNNEISEKSEIFDDQFSVERPDGSNFTLKIRSTKLEDSAMYFCASNRDRDYEQYFGPGTRLTVT.

The gene calls are TRBV20-1 and TRBJ1-1, with 8 bases that match TRBD1. CDR3 length equals 14 residues. Germline V CDR1 and CDR2: DFQATT, SNEGSKA (reference sequence). V shed 3 bases, J shed 0 bases, and the junction held 3 bases outside the gene matches. The CDR3 loop reads CSASPGGMNTEAFF. The CDR3 DNA reads TGCAGTGCTAGTCCAGGGGGCATGAACACTGAAGCTTTCTTT.

The chain links TRBV9 to TRBJ1-1, with D uncertain. The germline gives CDR1 SGDLS, CDR2 YYNGEE. CDR3 length equals 14 residues. V was cut by 4 bases and J by 8 bases, with 18 bases left in between. Here the CDR3 reads CASSPSGRGMEAFF. Written as DNA, the CDR3 is TGTGCCAGCAGCCCCTCGGGCCGAGGGATGGAAGCTTTCTTT.

CDR3: CASSGDNNQPQHF. The CDR3 DNA is TGTGCCAGCAGTGGGGACAACAATCAGCCCCAGCATTTT. This sequence joins TRBV2 and TRBJ1-5; weak D call: TRBD1 (6 bases). The CDR3 runs 13 residues. The germline V gene encodes CDR1 SNHLY and CDR2 FYNNEI. The V end lost 4 bases, the J end lost 3 bases, and 7 bases lay between the germline ends.

This chain connects TRBV24-1 to TRBJ2-2; the D gene is possibly TRBD2 (6 bases). The CDR3 runs to 15 residues. In germline, CDR1 is KGHDR, CDR2 SFDVKD. The V end lost 7 bases, the J end lost 8 bases, and 19 bases lay between the germline ends. CDR3 nucleotide sequence: TGTGCCACCAGGGGGGGTCTGAGCACGACAGGGGAGCTGTTTTTT. Protein product: CATRGGLSTTGELFF.

The chain links TRBV7-9 to TRBJ1-3, with TRBD1 matching over 8 bases. Germline CDR1 is SEHNR and CDR2 is FQNEAQ (reference sequence). The trim removed 0 bases at V and 4 bases at J, leaving 2 bases unmatched. CDR3 size: 15 residues. In DNA form, the CDR3 reads TGTGCCAGCAGCTTAGCTTCAGGGGGCGGAAACACCATATATTTT. It translates to CASSLASGGGNTIYF.

The chain is built from TRBV27 and TRBJ2-7; TRBD2 agrees at 7 bases. From germline, CDR1 is MNHEY and CDR2 SMNVEV (reference sequence). With V trimmed by 3 bases and J by 7 bases, 6 bases remained unmatched. The CDR3 runs 13 residues. CDR3 DNA sequence: TGTGCCAGCAGTTTCGGGCACGGGGGGGAGCAGTACTTC. It specifies CASSFGHGGEQYF.

This clone appeared once. The chain carries TRBV3-1 (or the pseudogene TRBV3-2) and TRBJ1-1, with a tentative D call TRBD1 (5 bases). CDR1 is LGHDT, CDR2 YNNKEL, per germline (reference sequence). The V and J ends lost 0 bases and 4 bases respectively, with 12 bases between them. This CDR3 is 15 amino acids long. This CDR3 is CASSQDLRRGTEAFF. As DNA, the CDR3 is TGTGCCAGCAGCCAAGATCTTCGGAGGGGCACTGAAGCTTTCTTT.

The V call is TRBV5-4, the J call TRBJ1-6; tentatively, D is TRBD1 (6 bases). There are 15 residues in the CDR3. CDR1 and CDR2 (germline): SGHNT, YYREEE (reference sequence). V was pared by 3 bases and J by 3 bases, with 10 bases between. The CDR3 bases are TGTGCCAGCAGCTACCGGGACAACTATAATTCACCCCTCCACTTT. Encoded protein: CASSYRDNYNSPLHF.

V usage is TRBV11-2 and J usage is TRBJ2-5; the D gene is possibly TRBD2 (5 bases). CDR3 size: 14 residues. The V end lost 0 bases, the J end lost 10 bases, and 15 bases lay between the germline ends. The germline V gene has CDR1 SGHAT and CDR2 FQNNGV. The CDR3 sequence is CASSLERAGQDQYF. CDR3 nucleotide sequence: TGTGCCAGCAGCTTAGAGAGGGCAGGTCAGGACCAGTACTTC. The full variable domain, its missing parts supplied by reference TRBV11-2 and TRBJ2-5, is EAGVAQSPRYKIIEKRQSVAFWCNPISGHATLYWYQQILGQGPKLLIQFQNNGVVDDSQLPKDRFSAERLKGVDSTLKIQPAKLEDSAVYLCASSLERAGQDQYFGPGTRLLVL.

The chain joins TRBV11-2 to TRBJ2-1, with 12 positions matching TRBD2. This CDR3 is built from 19 residues. The V gene end was trimmed by 4 bases and the J gene end by 2 bases; junction bases not matched to a gene: 12. Per germline, CDR1 SGHAT and CDR2 FQNNGV. CDR3 amino acids: CASSSYLTSGGSPYNEQFF. The DNA of the CDR3 is TGTGCCAGCAGCTCCTACCTAACTAGCGGGGGGTCTCCCTACAATGAGCAGTTCTTC.

The rearrangement joins TRBV10-3 to TRBJ1-2, with a possible D match to TRBD1 (6 bases). Germline V CDR1 and CDR2: ENHRY, SYGVKD. V lost 4 bases and J lost 1, with 13 bases in between. The CDR3 loop spans 15 amino acids. CDR3 loop: CAISGEGGSNYGYTF. CDR3 nucleotides: TGTGCCATCAGTGGGGAAGGGGGAAGTAACTATGGCTACACCTTC.

The V and J genes are TRBV12-3 or TRBV12-4 and TRBJ2-7; D might be TRBD1 (6 bases). This CDR3 spans 12 amino acids. V lost 6 bases and J 1 base, leaving 7 bases between the germline ends. The CDR3, as DNA: TGTGCCAGCAGCGGACAGTCCTACGAGCAGTACTTC. This encodes CASSGQSYEQYF.

This clone was observed a single time. The chain is built from TRBV2 and TRBJ2-1; TRBD1 aligns across 9 bases. After removal of 7 bases from V and 2 bases from J, the junction contained 6 bases not matched to a gene. The CDR3 consists of 15 residues. In germline, CDR1 is SNHLY, CDR2 FYNNEI. DNA for the CDR3: TGTGCCAGCACCTTAGACAGGGGGACCTACAATGAGCAGTTCTTC. Residues: CASTLDRGTYNEQFF.

The rearrangement uses TRBV4-2 and TRBJ2-7, with D hard to call. The CDR3 spans 15 residues. V gave up 0 bases and J gave up 1 base, with 10 bases separating them. The germline gives CDR1 LGHNA, CDR2 YNFKEQ. The CDR3, as DNA: TGTGCCAGCAGCCAAGAGGAGAAGCCTTCCTACGAGCAGTACTTC. Protein product: CASSQEEKPSYEQYF.

V gene TRBV5-1 combines with J gene TRBJ2-3, with D possibly matching TRBD1 (5 bases). Germline V lookup: CDR1 SGHRS, CDR2 YFSETQ. The V end lost 4 bases, the J end lost 5 bases, and 14 bases lay between the germline ends. The CDR3 contains 14 residues. The CDR3 DNA is TGCGCCAGCAGCCTACAGGATGACAGAGATACGCAGTATTTT. This gives the protein CASSLQDDRDTQYF.

This rearrangement joins TRBV7-8 to TRBJ1-2; 9 bases fit TRBD1. The germline V gene encodes CDR1 SGHVS and CDR2 FQNEAQ. The CDR3 totals 14 residues. The trim removed 4 bases at V and 4 bases at J, leaving 4 bases unmatched. CDR3 DNA sequence: TGTGCCAGCAGCTCACAGGGGGCCTTCTATGGCTACACCTTC. Its translation is CASSSQGAFYGYTF.

In nucleotides, the CDR3 is TGTGCCAGCAGTTCAGGGGGCCTGGACGGAAACACCATATATTTT. Residues: CASSSGGLDGNTIYF. V usage is TRBV27 and J usage is TRBJ1-3, with 8 positions matching TRBD1. The CDR3 is made up of 15 amino acids. V was pared by 4 bases and J by 4 bases, with 6 bases of the junction left unmatched. Germline V gene lookup returns CDR1 MNHEY and CDR2 SMNVEV (reference sequence).

This clone was picked up one time. V is TRBV19 and J is TRBJ2-1, with 10 bases matching TRBD1. The CDR3 is made up of 17 amino acids. Germline CDR1 LNHDA, CDR2 SQIVND (reference sequence). V lost 11 bases to trimming and J lost 7 bases; unmatched junction nucleotides: 20. CDR3 DNA sequence: TGTGCCTCACCTAGGGGCGACAGGGGGCGACCCCTGAATGAGCAGTTCTTC. This codes for CASPRGDRGRPLNEQFF.